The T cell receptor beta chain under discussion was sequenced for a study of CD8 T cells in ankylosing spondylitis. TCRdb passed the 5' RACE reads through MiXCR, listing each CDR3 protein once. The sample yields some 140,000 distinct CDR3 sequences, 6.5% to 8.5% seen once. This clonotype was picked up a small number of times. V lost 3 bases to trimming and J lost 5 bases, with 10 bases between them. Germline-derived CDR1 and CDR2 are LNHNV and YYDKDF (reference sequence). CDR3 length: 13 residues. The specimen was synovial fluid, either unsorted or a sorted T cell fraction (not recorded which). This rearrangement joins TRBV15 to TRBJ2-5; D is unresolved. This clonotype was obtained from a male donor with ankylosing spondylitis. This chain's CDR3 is CATSRERRETQYF. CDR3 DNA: TGTGCCACCAGCAGGGAACGCAGGGAGACCCAGTACTTC.